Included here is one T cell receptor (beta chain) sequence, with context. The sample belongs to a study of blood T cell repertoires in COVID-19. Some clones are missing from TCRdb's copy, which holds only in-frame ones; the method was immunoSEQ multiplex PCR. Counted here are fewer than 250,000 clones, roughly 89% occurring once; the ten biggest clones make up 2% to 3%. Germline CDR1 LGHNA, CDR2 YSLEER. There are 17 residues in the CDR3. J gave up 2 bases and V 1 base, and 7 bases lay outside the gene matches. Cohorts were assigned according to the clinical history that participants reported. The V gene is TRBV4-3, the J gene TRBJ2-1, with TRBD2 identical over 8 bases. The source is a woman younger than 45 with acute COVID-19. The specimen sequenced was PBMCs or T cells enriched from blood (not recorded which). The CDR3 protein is CASSQGGGGGTYNEQFF. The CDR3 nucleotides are TGCGCCAGCAGCCAAGGGGGCGGCGGGGGGACCTACAATGAGCAGTTCTTC.